This T cell receptor (beta chain) comes out of a study of blood T cell repertoires in COVID-19. The overall study: COVID-19 samples collected from the United States, Italy and Spain covered acute and convalescent phases. Sources were T cells, B-cell-depleted T cells, or PBMCs; the material itself was cDNA or gDNA.

TCRdb's table, derived via immunoSEQ multiplex PCR, lists solely in-frame clones and lacks some. Found here are 350,000 to 400,000 clones, 80% to 95% of them singletons; the top ten hold 0.7% to 0.95%. The CDR3 has 13 amino acids. Germline assignment: CDR1 SGDLS and CDR2 YYNGEE. The V and J ends lost 0 bases and 5 bases respectively, with 7 bases between them. The chain couples TRBV9 to TRBJ2-3; no firm D call. The sequencing input was PBMCs or T cells enriched from blood (not recorded which). This clonotype originated in a middle-aged woman who had been exposed to COVID-19. The CDR3 here is CASSVGGGDTQYF. CDR3 DNA: TGTGCCAGCAGCGTAGGAGGTGGAGATACGCAGTATTTT.